A selection of T cell receptor beta chains follows, all from one sample in a study of blood T cell repertoires in COVID-19. Only in-frame clones appear in the TCRdb table, and some are missing; sequencing was by immunoSEQ multiplex PCR. In the table there are 110,000 or so clones, 75% to 90% of which are singletons. The sample taken for sequencing was peripheral blood. The receptors here all came from a woman in her thirties or forties with acute or convalescent COVID-19. CDR3s include the opening cysteine and the closing phenylalanine or tryptophan. The order of the fields is J gene, clone size, D gene, V gene, CDR3 DNA, CDR3 protein. The D gene is left open where the match is weak. Clone size is given for some rows only: seen once, a few or many times, or a class if the clone is expanded.

>TRBJ1-6|NA|NA|TRBV10-3
TGTGCCATCGGCCGATCTTCACCCCTCCACTTT
CAIGRSSPLHF
>TRBJ1-1|NA|TRBD1|TRBV10-3
TGTGCCATCAGTGGGACAGGGGGGACTGAAGCTTTCTTT
CAISGTGGTEAFF
>TRBJ1-2|NA|NA|TRBV2
TGTGCCAGCAGTCGACTCTCCTATGGCTACACCTTC
CASSRLSYGYTF
>TRBJ2-4|NA|TRBD2|TRBV6-2/TRBV6-3
TGTGCCAGCAGTTATCGGGGGGTAGACATTCAGTACTTC
CASSYRGVDIQYF
>TRBJ1-1|NA|NA|TRBV6-1
TGTGCCAGCAGTGAATCCGGGGTGTACACTGAAGCTTTCTTT
CASSESGVYTEAFF
>TRBJ2-3|NA|TRBD2|TRBV7-9
TGTGCCAGCAGCCTAATCGCAGCGGGGGCGGGAGATACGCAGTATTTT
CASSLIAAGAGDTQYF
>TRBJ1-1|NA|NA|TRBV5-6
TGTGCCAGCAGCTTTCGACGAACAGGTATGAACACTGAAGCTTTCTTT
CASSFRRTGMNTEAFF
>TRBJ1-3|NA|NA|TRBV6-5
TGTGCCACGTTTCGACAGATCAGCTCTGGAAACACCATATATTTT
CATFRQISSGNTIYF
>TRBJ2-7|NA|NA|TRBV6-2/TRBV6-3
TGTGCCAGCAGTTACCCCTCCGGAGCCTACGAGCAGTACTTC
CASSYPSGAYEQYF
>TRBJ2-7|NA|NA|TRBV18
TGTGCCAGCTCACCCGACAGAACGTACGAGCAGTACTTC
CASSPDRTYEQYF
>TRBJ2-1|few|NA|TRBV15
TGTGCCACCAGCAATCTAGGCGTGCCCTACAATGAGCAGTTCTTC
CATSNLGVPYNEQFF
>TRBJ1-3|NA|TRBD1|TRBV28
TGTGCCAGCAGTCGGGACAGGGGCGGTGGAAACACCATATATTTT
CASSRDRGGGNTIYF
>TRBJ2-2|NA|NA|TRBV5-1
TGCGCCAGCAGCTCGGACAGACACACCGGGGAGCTGTTTTTT
CASSSDRHTGELFF
>TRBJ2-3|NA|NA|TRBV5-4
TGTGCCAGCAGCGGTGGGACAAGGATGGGCACAGATACGCAGTATTTT
CASSGGTRMGTDTQYF
>TRBJ2-5|NA|TRBD2|TRBV6-2/TRBV6-3
TGTGCCAGCAGTTACCCGCTAGCGGGATTTCAAGAGACCCAGTACTTC
CASSYPLAGFQETQYF
>TRBJ2-1|NA|TRBD2|TRBV3-1/TRBV3-2
TGTGCCAGCAGCCAAGATCTTGTAGTGGGGGGGGGCTCCTACAATGAGCAGTTCTTC
CASSQDLVVGGGSYNEQFF
>TRBJ2-2|once|NA|TRBV7-9
TGTGCCAGCAGGCTGCGTGAGGGCACCGGGGAGCTGTTTTTT
CASRLREGTGELFF
>TRBJ1-5|NA|NA|TRBV19
TGTGCCAGTAGTATATCGGGACAAGGTGTATCGAGGAGCAATCAGCCCCAGCATTTT
CASSISGQGVSRSNQPQHF
>TRBJ1-4|once|NA|TRBV6-1
TGTGCCAGCAGTGAAGTTTGGACTGTAGCTAATGAAAAACTGTTTTTT
CASSEVWTVANEKLFF
>TRBJ1-1|NA|TRBD1|TRBV19
TGTGCCAGTTACAGGGGCAGGGAAACGGCTTTCTTT
CASYRGRETAFF
>TRBJ2-5|once|NA|TRBV11-2
TGTGCCAGCAGCCCACGGGGGGCAGGGACCCAGTACTTC
CASSPRGAGTQYF
>TRBJ2-2|once|NA|TRBV2
TGTGCCAGCAGTCCCAGGTGGAACACCGGGGAGCTGTTTTTT
CASSPRWNTGELFF
>TRBJ1-6|NA|NA|TRBV27
TGTGCCAGCAATCCGGGGGTTCCCTATAATTCACCCCTCCACTTT
CASNPGVPYNSPLHF
>TRBJ1-5|NA|TRBD1|TRBV5-4
TGTGCCAGCAGCTTGGACGGGACAGGGAATCAGCCCCAGCATTTT
CASSLDGTGNQPQHF
>TRBJ2-1|NA|NA|TRBV11-2
TGTGCCAGCGGGGGCTGGGGGGGAACTCACAATGAGCAGTTCTTC
CASGGWGGTHNEQFF
>TRBJ1-5|NA|NA|TRBV4-1
TGCGCCAGCAGCTCTCGACCCCCGGGTAGCAATCAGCCCCAGCATTTT
CASSSRPPGSNQPQHF
>TRBJ2-7|NA|NA|TRBV6-5
TGTGCCAGCAGTTACTCCTTCCACGGGGGTCAGTACTTC
CASSYSFHGGQYF
>TRBJ1-1|NA|NA|TRBV5-4
TGTGCCAGCAGCCCGGACAGAACGCAAAACACTGAAGCTTTCTTT
CASSPDRTQNTEAFF
>TRBJ1-5|NA|NA|TRBV6-6
TGTGCCAGCACTGGGGGGCGGGGGCTCAATCAGCCCCAGCATTTT
CASTGGRGLNQPQHF
>TRBJ1-2|few|TRBD1|TRBV7-9
TGTGCCAGCCCCTGGGTCTGGACAGGGGGGGACTATGGCTACACCTTC
CASPWVWTGGDYGYTF
>TRBJ2-2|NA|NA|TRBV2
TGTGCCAGCAGTCTGGAGATGAACACCGGGGAGCTGTTTTTT
CASSLEMNTGELFF
>TRBJ1-2|few|NA|TRBV19
TGTGCCAGTAGTATTACAGGGTTGGGAGACTATGGCTACACCTTC
CASSITGLGDYGYTF
>TRBJ1-1|NA|NA|TRBV4-2
TGTGCCAGCAGCCAAGAATGGGGAGTTGGCACTGAAGCTTTCTTT
CASSQEWGVGTEAFF
>TRBJ2-7|NA|NA|TRBV7-8
TGTGCCAGCAGCTTTCAAGGGAGCCCCTACGAGCAGTACTTC
CASSFQGSPYEQYF
>TRBJ1-1|NA|TRBD1|TRBV4-2
TGTGCCAGCAGCCAAACACCCACAGGGGGCACTGAAGCTTTCTTT
CASSQTPTGGTEAFF
>TRBJ1-3|NA|TRBD1|TRBV4-2
TGTGCCAGCAGCCAAGACCAGGCTGACAGGGGTGCCACCATATATTTT
CASSQDQADRGATIYF
>TRBJ1-1|NA|TRBD1|TRBV7-9
TGTGCCAGCAGCGTCCCGGGGACAGGGAGCACTGAAGCTTTCTTT
CASSVPGTGSTEAFF
>TRBJ1-6|NA|NA|TRBV18
TGTGCCAGCTCACCTAACAGGGCAGAGGCACCCCTCCACTTT
CASSPNRAEAPLHF
>TRBJ2-4|NA|NA|TRBV5-6
TGTGCCACTACGGAGAGGGGGAGTTCCAAAAACATTCAGTACTTC
CATTERGSSKNIQYF
>TRBJ2-3|NA|TRBD2|TRBV7-2
TGTGCCAGCAGCCCCGTAGCGGGGGGGCCGGATACGCAGTATTTT
CASSPVAGGPDTQYF
>TRBJ1-4|NA|TRBD1|TRBV6-6
TGTGCCAGCAGTTACTCCGGACAGGGGACTAATGAAAAACTGTTTTTT
CASSYSGQGTNEKLFF